This T cell receptor (beta chain) was recovered during a study of spatial heterogeneity in lung cancer. Study as a whole: The study observed each unique TCR and UMI combination more than ten times on average in raw reads. Findings and limits, study-wide: Ubiquitous expanded tumor TCRs showed up in blood more at resection than follow-up.

TCR cDNA molecules each had a unique molecular identifier. TCRdb used MiXCR to reprocess the 5' RACE reads, holding one entry per CDR3 protein. The sample lists roughly 48,000 distinct CDR3 sequences, 5.3% occurring once. CDR1 and CDR2 (germline): MGHRA, YSYEKL. The CDR3 consists of 14 residues. V lost 8 bases and J lost 1; bases outside the gene matches: 7. Specified time point: sample taken at primary tumor resection. Unsorted tumor, nontumor lung tissue or cryopreserved PBMC supplied the whole RNA. The donors, 72 patients with untreated early-stage non-small cell lung cancer, provided the samples. This clonotype was recorded many times. The antigen remains undetermined.

The chain is built from TRBV4-1 and TRBJ1-2, with TRBD1 identical over 7 bases. The source material was PBMCs, sampled at surgery. The TCR originated in a male donor with early-stage non-small cell lung cancer. The CDR3 reads CASSGTALNYGYTF. DNA for the CDR3: TGCGCCAGCTCCGGGACAGCCCTTAACTATGGCTACACCTTC.